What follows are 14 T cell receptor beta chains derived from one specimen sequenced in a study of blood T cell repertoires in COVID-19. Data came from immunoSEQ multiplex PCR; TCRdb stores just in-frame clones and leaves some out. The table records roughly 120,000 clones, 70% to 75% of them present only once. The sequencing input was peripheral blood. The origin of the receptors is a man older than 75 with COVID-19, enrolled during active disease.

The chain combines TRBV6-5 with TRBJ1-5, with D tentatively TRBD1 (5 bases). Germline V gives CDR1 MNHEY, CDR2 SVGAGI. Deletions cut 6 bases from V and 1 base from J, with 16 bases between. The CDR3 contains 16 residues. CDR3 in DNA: TGTGCCAGCAGATACGGGGGGGGAGGGAGCAATCAGCCCCAGCATTTT. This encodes CASRYGGGGSNQPQHF.

The CDR3 nucleotides are TGTGCCAGCACGGTGGGACCGGGACACGACTACAATGAGCAGTTCTTC. It translates to CASTVGPGHDYNEQFF. The chain has TRBV5-6 and TRBJ2-1; possibly TRBD1 for D (6 bases). The CDR3 covers 16 residues. The germline V gene encodes CDR1 SGHDT and CDR2 YYEEEE. V was shortened by 6 bases and J by 3 bases, with 19 bases between the two germline ends.

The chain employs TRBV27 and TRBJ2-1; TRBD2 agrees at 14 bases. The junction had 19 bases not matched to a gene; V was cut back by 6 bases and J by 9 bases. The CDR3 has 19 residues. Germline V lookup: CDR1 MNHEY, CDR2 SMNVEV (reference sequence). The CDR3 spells CASRNSGTSGSPSRAEQFF. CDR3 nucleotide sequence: TGTGCCAGCAGGAACTCCGGGACTAGCGGGAGCCCCTCTAGGGCTGAGCAGTTCTTC.

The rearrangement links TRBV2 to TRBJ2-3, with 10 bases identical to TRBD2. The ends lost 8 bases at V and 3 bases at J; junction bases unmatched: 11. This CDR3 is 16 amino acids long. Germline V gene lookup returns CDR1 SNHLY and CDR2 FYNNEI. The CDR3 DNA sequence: TGTGCCAGCGCAGAACCGGGACTAGCGATTACAGATACGCAGTATTTT. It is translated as CASAEPGLAITDTQYF.

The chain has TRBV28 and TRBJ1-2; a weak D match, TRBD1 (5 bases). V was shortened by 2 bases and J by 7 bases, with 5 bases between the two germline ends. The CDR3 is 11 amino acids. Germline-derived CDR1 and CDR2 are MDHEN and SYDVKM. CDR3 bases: TGTGCCAGCAGTTTACAGGGTGGCTACACCTTC. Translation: CASSLQGGYTF.

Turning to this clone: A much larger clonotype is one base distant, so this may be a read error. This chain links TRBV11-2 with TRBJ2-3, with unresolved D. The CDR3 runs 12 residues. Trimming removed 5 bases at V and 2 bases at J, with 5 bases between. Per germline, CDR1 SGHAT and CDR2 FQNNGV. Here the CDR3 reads CASSPNTDTQYF. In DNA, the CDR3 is TGTGCCAGCAGCCCTAACACAGATACGCAGTATTTT. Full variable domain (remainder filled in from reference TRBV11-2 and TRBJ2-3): EAGVAQSPRYKIIEKRQSVAFWCNPISGHATLYWYQQILGQGPKLLIQFQNNGVVDDSQLPKDRFSAERLKGVDSTLKIQPAKLEDSAVYLCASSPNTDTQYFGPGTRLTVL.

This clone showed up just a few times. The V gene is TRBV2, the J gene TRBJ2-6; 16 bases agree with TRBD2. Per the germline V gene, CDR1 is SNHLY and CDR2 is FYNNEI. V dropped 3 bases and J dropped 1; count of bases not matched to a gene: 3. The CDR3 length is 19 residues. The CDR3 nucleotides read TGTGCCAGCAGTGATATGGGACTAGCGGGAGGGTCTGGGGCCAACGTCCTGACTTTC. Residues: CASSDMGLAGGSGANVLTF.

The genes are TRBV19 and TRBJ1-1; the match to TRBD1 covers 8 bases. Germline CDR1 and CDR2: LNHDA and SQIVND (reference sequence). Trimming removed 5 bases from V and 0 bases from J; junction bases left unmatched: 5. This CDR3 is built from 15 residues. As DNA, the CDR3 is TGTGCCAGTAGTTTACAGACAGGGGTGAACACTGAAGCTTTCTTT. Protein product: CASSLQTGVNTEAFF.

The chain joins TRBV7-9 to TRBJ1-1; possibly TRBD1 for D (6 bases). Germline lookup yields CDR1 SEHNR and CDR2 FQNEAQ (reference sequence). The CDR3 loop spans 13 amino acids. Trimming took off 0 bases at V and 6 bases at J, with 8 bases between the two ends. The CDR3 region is CASSLARGPEAFF. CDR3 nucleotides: TGTGCCAGCAGCTTAGCCAGGGGACCTGAAGCTTTCTTT.

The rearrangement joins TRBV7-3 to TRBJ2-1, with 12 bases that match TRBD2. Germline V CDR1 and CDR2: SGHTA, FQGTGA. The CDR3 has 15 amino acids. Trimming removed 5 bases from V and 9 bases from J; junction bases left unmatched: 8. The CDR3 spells CASSLTSGGVTEQFF. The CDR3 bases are TGTGCCAGCAGCCTGACTAGCGGGGGCGTCACTGAGCAGTTCTTC. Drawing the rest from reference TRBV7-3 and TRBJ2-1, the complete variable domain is GAGVSQTPSNKVTEKGKYVELRCDPISGHTALYWYRQSLGQGPEFLIYFQGTGAADDSGLPNDRFFAVRPEGSVSTLKIQRTERGDSAVYLCASSLTSGGVTEQFFGPGTRLTVL.

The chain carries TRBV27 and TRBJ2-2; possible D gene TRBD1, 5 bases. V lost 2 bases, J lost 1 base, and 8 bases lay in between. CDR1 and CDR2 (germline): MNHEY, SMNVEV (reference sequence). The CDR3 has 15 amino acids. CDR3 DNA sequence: TGTGCCAGCAGTTTAGGTCAGGGGAACACCGGGGAGCTGTTTTTT. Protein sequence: CASSLGQGNTGELFF.

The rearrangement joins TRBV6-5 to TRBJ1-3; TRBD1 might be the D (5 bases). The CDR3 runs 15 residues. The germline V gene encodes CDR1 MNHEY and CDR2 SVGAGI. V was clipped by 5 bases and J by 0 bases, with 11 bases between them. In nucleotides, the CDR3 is TGTGCCAGCAGTCAGGACGGGGGCTCTGGAAACACCATATATTTT. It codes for CASSQDGGSGNTIYF.

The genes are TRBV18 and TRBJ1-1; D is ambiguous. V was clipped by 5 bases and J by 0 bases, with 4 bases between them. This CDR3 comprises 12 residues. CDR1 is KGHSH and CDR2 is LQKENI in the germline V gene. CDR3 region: CASSIMNTEAFF. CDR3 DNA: TGTGCCAGCTCAATAATGAACACTGAAGCTTTCTTT.

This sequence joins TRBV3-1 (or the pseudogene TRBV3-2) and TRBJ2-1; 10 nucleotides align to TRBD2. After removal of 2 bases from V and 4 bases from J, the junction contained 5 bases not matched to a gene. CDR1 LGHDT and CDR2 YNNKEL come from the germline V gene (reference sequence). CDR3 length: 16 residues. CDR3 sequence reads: CASSQRLAGDYNEQFF. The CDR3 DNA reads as TGTGCCAGCAGCCAACGTCTAGCGGGGGATTACAATGAGCAGTTCTTC.